The next 27 T cell receptor beta chains were all read from a single sample in a study of blood T cell repertoires in COVID-19. Only in-frame clones appear in the TCRdb table, and some are missing; sequencing was by immunoSEQ multiplex PCR. This table has hundreds of thousands of clones, around 87% appearing once. Sequences were obtained from PBMCs or T cells enriched from blood (not recorded which). Every receptor here comes from a woman under 30 with acute COVID-19.

This sequence joins TRBV19 and TRBJ1-1, with 8 bases fitting TRBD1. The germline V gene has CDR1 LNHDA and CDR2 SQIVND (reference sequence). This CDR3 comprises 15 residues. The V and J ends lost 5 bases and 4 bases, in that order; junction bases with no gene match: 9. CDR3 in DNA: TGTGCCAGTAGTTTGAGGACAGGGCGAGGCACTGAAGCTTTCTTT. This gives the protein CASSLRTGRGTEAFF.

The genes are TRBV10-3 and TRBJ2-3; 9 positions agree with TRBD2. The V gene's germline CDR1 is ENHRY and CDR2 SYGVKD. This CDR3 is built from 15 residues. V lost 4 bases to trimming and J lost 2 bases; unmatched junction nucleotides: 4. The DNA for the CDR3 is TGTGCCATCAGTGTAAGCGGGAGGCCCACAGATACGCAGTATTTT. The encoded protein is CAISVSGRPTDTQYF.

This CDR3 reads CASSQAPSGYNEQFF. CDR3 nucleotide sequence: TGCGCCAGCAGCCAAGCTCCTAGCGGTTACAATGAGCAGTTCTTC. The chain is built from TRBV4-1 and TRBJ2-1, with 7 bases matching TRBD2. Germline trimming cut 1 base from V and 4 bases from J; bases unmatched to any gene: 4. The CDR3 sequence is 15 residues long. Germline CDR1 MGHRA, CDR2 YSYEKL.

The genes are TRBV6-1 and TRBJ2-3; 8 bases are a match to TRBD2. Germline V gives CDR1 MNHNS, CDR2 SASEGT. The CDR3 is 17 residues long. Unmatched junction bases numbered 7, after V lost 0 bases and J lost 2 bases. In DNA, the CDR3 is TGTGCCAGCAGTGAAGCGTCCACTAGCGGAAACACAGATACGCAGTATTTT. Protein product: CASSEASTSGNTDTQYF.

The chain employs TRBV9 and TRBJ2-2; no definite D call. The CDR3 runs to 12 residues. CDR1 and CDR2 from the germline V gene are SGDLS and YYNGEE. Trimming shortened V by 0 bases and J by 6 bases, and 3 bases separated the two germline ends. The CDR3 nucleotides are TGTGCCAGCAGCGTAGCGTCCGGGGAGCTGTTTTTT. This gives the protein CASSVASGELFF.

The chain has TRBV7-8 and TRBJ2-5; 7 bases align to TRBD2. After removal of 1 base from V and 7 bases from J, the junction contained 15 bases not matched to a gene. This CDR3 has 17 residues. Germline CDR1 reads SGHVS; CDR2 reads FQNEAQ. CDR3 DNA sequence: TGTGCCAGCAGCTTAGTTTCAACTAGCGCCTACTCCTCGACCCAGTACTTC. Protein sequence: CASSLVSTSAYSSTQYF.

This clone was counted between two and nine times. The genes are TRBV19 and TRBJ2-1; possibly TRBD1 for D (5 bases). Germline assignment: CDR1 LNHDA and CDR2 SQIVND (reference sequence). The CDR3 sequence is 14 residues long. Trimming stripped 3 bases from V and 14 bases from J, with 20 bases between. This chain's CDR3 is CASSIGLQDPLEFF. CDR3 bases: TGTGCCAGTAGTATCGGGCTACAGGACCCCCTCGAGTTCTTC.

The count of this clone is one. The chain has TRBV18 and TRBJ2-1; D is possibly TRBD1 (6 bases). The V gene's germline CDR1 is KGHSH and CDR2 LQKENI. Trimming took off 6 bases at V and 0 bases at J, with 15 bases between the two ends. The CDR3 is 16 amino acids. The CDR3 reads CASSLVGTLSYNEQFF. The CDR3 DNA reads as TGTGCCAGCTCGCTGGTAGGGACACTCTCCTACAATGAGCAGTTCTTC.

The chain couples TRBV3-1 (or the pseudogene TRBV3-2) to TRBJ1-5; perhaps TRBD1 as D (6 bases). Germline CDR1 is LGHDT and CDR2 is YNNKEL (reference sequence). The V gene lost 3 bases and the J gene lost 4 bases, with 10 bases spanning the gap. This CDR3 contains 14 residues. CDR3 residues: CASSHGTLNQPQHF. The CDR3 region has the DNA TGTGCCAGCAGCCACGGGACACTTAATCAGCCCCAGCATTTT.

This clone has only one observation. V is TRBV10-3 and J is TRBJ2-1; the D gene is possibly TRBD2 (5 bases). The CDR3 totals 18 residues. V dropped 2 bases and J dropped 0 bases, with 17 bases sitting between them. Germline V gene lookup returns CDR1 ENHRY and CDR2 SYGVKD. The CDR3 spells CAISEVGLRESSYNEQFF. DNA of the CDR3: TGTGCCATCAGTGAGGTGGGTTTAAGGGAGAGCTCCTACAATGAGCAGTTCTTC.

The rearrangement joins TRBV2 to TRBJ1-5; tentatively, D is TRBD1 (5 bases). The CDR3 is 15 residues long. Trimming pared 7 bases from V and 0 bases from J, leaving 13 bases between. Germline values: CDR1 SNHLY, CDR2 FYNNEI. CDR3 in DNA: TGTGCCAGCAAAGCTGGGACTAATAGCAATCAGCCCCAGCATTTT. It yields the protein CASKAGTNSNQPQHF.

The chain links TRBV11-2 to TRBJ2-7, with D possibly matching TRBD1 (6 bases). CDR1 and CDR2 from the germline V gene are SGHAT and FQNNGV. The CDR3 extends over 12 amino acids. The ends were cut back, 1 base at V and 6 bases at J, with 7 bases in the middle. In nucleotides, the CDR3 is TGTGCCAGCAGCTTAGCCAGGGGCGAGCAGTACTTC. Translating gives CASSLARGEQYF.

The chain carries TRBV12-3 or TRBV12-4 and TRBJ1-1; D gene uncertain. CDR3 length: 13 residues. The V end lost 7 bases, the J end lost 3 bases, and 12 bases lay between the germline ends. CDR3 region: CASNEWRDTEAFF. In DNA, the CDR3 is TGTGCCAGCAACGAGTGGAGGGACACTGAAGCTTTCTTT.

V usage is TRBV9 and J usage is TRBJ2-3; the D gene is possibly TRBD1 (6 bases). Germline V gene lookup returns CDR1 SGDLS and CDR2 YYNGEE. The CDR3 is 14 residues long. Trimming took 3 bases from V and 2 from J, leaving 10 bases between them. CDR3 sequence: CASSEQGATDTQYF. The CDR3 DNA reads as TGTGCCAGCAGCGAACAGGGAGCCACAGATACGCAGTATTTT.

The V and J genes are TRBV3-1 (or the pseudogene TRBV3-2) and TRBJ2-1, with D perhaps matching TRBD1 (5 bases). This CDR3 comprises 16 residues. Germline loops: CDR1 LGHDT, CDR2 YNNKEL (reference sequence). V lost 2 bases and J lost 2, with 13 bases in between. The CDR3 DNA reads TGTGCCAGCAGCCAACTAGGCGACAGTACCTACAATGAGCAGTTCTTC. Protein product: CASSQLGDSTYNEQFF.

The rearrangement uses TRBV7-3 and TRBJ2-1; 7 bases agree with TRBD2. The CDR3 is 16 residues long. The J segment lost 8 bases and the V segment lost 1 base, leaving 11 bases of the junction unmatched. CDR1 and CDR2 (germline): SGHTA, FQGTGA. CDR3: CASSLMARGTKDEQFF. DNA of the CDR3: TGTGCCAGCAGCTTAATGGCGCGAGGGACTAAGGATGAGCAGTTCTTC.

The rearrangement uses TRBV28 and TRBJ1-2; 8 nucleotides match TRBD1. Germline trimming cut 7 bases from V and 4 bases from J; bases unmatched to any gene: 17. Germline V CDR1 and CDR2: MDHEN, SYDVKM. The CDR3 runs 17 residues. CDR3 bases: TGTGCCAGCACCACTATAGGTGGAGGGACAGGAGCCTATGGCTACACCTTC. Encoded protein: CASTTIGGGTGAYGYTF.

The V and J genes are TRBV7-2 and TRBJ2-1; 7 nucleotides agree with TRBD2. CDR3 length: 16 amino acids. J lost 1 base, V lost 1 base, and 4 bases had no gene match. CDR1 and CDR2 from the germline V gene are SGHTA and FQGNSA. The CDR3 DNA reads as TGTGCCAGCAGCTTAGGCGGGAGTAGGTCCTACAATGAGCAGTTCTTC. It translates to CASSLGGSRSYNEQFF.

This chain links TRBV28 with TRBJ1-5, with D possibly TRBD1 on 5 matching bases. CDR3 length: 16 residues. CDR1 is MDHEN and CDR2 is SYDVKM in the germline V gene. V shed 1 base and J shed 2 bases, with 12 bases lying between them. CDR3 region: CASSLFRGSGNQPQHF. The CDR3 DNA is TGTGCCAGCAGTTTATTTAGGGGTTCTGGCAATCAGCCCCAGCATTTT.

V gene TRBV5-1 combines with J gene TRBJ2-3, with 14 bases lining up with TRBD2. V shed 5 bases and J 5 bases; nucleotides not matched to a gene: 4. CDR3 length equals 15 residues. Germline V gene lookup returns CDR1 SGHRS and CDR2 YFSETQ. The CDR3 DNA reads TGCGCCAGCAGGGGGACTAGCGGGAGAATAGATACGCAGTATTTT. Its translation is CASRGTSGRIDTQYF.

The V gene is TRBV27, the J gene TRBJ2-4; 10 bases match TRBD2. Looked up from germline, CDR1 is MNHEY and CDR2 is SMNVEV (reference sequence). Losses at the gene ends were 4 bases for V and 0 bases for J; bases not matched to a gene: 6. This CDR3 region has 17 residues. DNA for the CDR3: TGTGCCAGCAGTTCAAGGACTAGCGGAGTAGCCAAAAACATTCAGTACTTC. It codes for CASSSRTSGVAKNIQYF.

The V gene is TRBV12-5, the J gene TRBJ1-2, with TRBD1 matching 9 bases. Trimming took 2 bases from V and 0 from J; bases not matched to a gene: 13. Looked up from germline, CDR1 is LGHNT and CDR2 is FRNRAP. The CDR3 extends over 19 amino acids. The CDR3 coding sequence is TGTGCTAGTGGTTTGACCATGGGGGACAGGGATGTACCTAACTATGGCTACACCTTC. Protein sequence: CASGLTMGDRDVPNYGYTF.

This chain joins TRBV25-1 and TRBJ2-5, with TRBD1 as a possible D gene (5 bases). CDR1 MGHDK and CDR2 SYGVNS come from the germline V gene. The V end was cut by 2 bases, the J end by 2 bases, with 9 bases between. The CDR3 is 14 amino acids. CDR3: CASSELTAQETQYF. The CDR3 DNA is TGTGCCAGCAGTGAACTGACAGCACAAGAGACCCAGTACTTC.

The chain is built from TRBV5-6 and TRBJ2-3; D remains ambiguous. CDR1 is SGHDT, CDR2 YYEEEE, per germline. CDR3 size: 15 residues. V gave up 1 base and J gave up 2 bases, with 11 bases separating them. Here the CDR3 reads CASSLISLLTDTQYF. For the CDR3, the DNA is TGTGCCAGCAGCTTGATCTCCCTACTCACAGATACGCAGTATTTT.

The chain employs TRBV5-4 and TRBJ1-2; 8 positions agree with TRBD1. There are 15 residues in the CDR3. With 1 base clipped from V and 7 bases from J, the junction kept 9 bases outside the gene matches. The germline CDR1 and CDR2 sequences are SGHNT and YYREEE (reference sequence). Here the CDR3 DNA reads TGTGCCAGCAGCTTGACCCGGACAGGGCTCGGTGGCTACACCTTC. Translation: CASSLTRTGLGGYTF.

This rearrangement joins TRBV3-1 (or the pseudogene TRBV3-2) to TRBJ1-1, with 7 nucleotides matching TRBD1. CDR1 LGHDT and CDR2 YNNKEL come from the germline V gene (reference sequence). Trimming took 2 bases from V and 3 from J; bases not matched to a gene: 12. The CDR3 loop spans 17 amino acids. The CDR3 sequence: CASSQIFEGQGDTEAFF. In DNA form, the CDR3 reads TGTGCCAGCAGCCAAATTTTTGAGGGGCAGGGGGACACTGAAGCTTTCTTT.

CDR3 DNA: TGTGCCAGCAGTTACGAGACAGCCTACAATGAGCAGTTCTTC. Amino acid sequence: CASSYETAYNEQFF. The rearrangement uses TRBV6-6 and TRBJ2-1, with D tentatively TRBD1 (5 bases). The CDR3 extends over 14 amino acids. Germline V gives CDR1 MNHNY, CDR2 SVGAGI (reference sequence). V was trimmed by 2 bases and J by 2 bases, leaving 7 bases between them.